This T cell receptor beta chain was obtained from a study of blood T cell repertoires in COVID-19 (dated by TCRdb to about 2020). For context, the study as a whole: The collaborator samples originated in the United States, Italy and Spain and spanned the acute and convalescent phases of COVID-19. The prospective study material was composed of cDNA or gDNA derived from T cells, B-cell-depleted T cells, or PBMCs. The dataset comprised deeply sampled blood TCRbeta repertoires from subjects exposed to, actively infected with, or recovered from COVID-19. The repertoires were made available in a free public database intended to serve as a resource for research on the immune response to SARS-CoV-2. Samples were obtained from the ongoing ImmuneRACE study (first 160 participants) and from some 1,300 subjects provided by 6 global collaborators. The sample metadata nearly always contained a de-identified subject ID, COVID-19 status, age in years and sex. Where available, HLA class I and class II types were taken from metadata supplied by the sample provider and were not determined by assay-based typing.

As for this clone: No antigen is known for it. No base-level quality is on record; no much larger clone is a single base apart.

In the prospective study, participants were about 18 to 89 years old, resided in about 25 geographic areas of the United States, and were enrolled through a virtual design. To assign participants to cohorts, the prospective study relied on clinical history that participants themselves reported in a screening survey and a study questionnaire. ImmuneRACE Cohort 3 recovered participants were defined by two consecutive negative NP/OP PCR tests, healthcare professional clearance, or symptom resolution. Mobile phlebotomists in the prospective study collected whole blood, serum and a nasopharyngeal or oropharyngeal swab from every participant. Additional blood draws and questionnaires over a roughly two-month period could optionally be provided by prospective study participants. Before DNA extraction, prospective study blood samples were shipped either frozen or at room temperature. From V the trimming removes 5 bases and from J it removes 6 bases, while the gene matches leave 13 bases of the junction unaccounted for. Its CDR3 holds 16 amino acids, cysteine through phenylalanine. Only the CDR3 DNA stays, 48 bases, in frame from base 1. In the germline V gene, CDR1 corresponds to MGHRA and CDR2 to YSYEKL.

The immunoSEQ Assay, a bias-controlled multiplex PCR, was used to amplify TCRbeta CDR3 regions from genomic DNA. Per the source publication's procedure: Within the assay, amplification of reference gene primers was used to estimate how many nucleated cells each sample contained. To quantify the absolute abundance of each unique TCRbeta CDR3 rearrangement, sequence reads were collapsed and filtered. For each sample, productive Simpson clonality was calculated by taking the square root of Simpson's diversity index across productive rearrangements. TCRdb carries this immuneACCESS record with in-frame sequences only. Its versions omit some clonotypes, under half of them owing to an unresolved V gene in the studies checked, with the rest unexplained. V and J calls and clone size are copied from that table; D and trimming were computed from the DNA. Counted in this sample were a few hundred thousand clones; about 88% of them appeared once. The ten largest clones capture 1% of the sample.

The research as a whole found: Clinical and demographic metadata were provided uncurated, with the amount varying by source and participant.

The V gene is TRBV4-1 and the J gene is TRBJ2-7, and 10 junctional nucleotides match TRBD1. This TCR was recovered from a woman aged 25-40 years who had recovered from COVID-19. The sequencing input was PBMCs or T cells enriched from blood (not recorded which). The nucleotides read TGCGCCAGCAGCTCTCTGCTCGGGACAGGGGTTCTCGAGCAGTACTTC. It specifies CASSSLLGTGVLEQYF.